These T cell receptor beta chains were read from a single sample in a study of control samples from healthy donors and cancer patients. Measured with immunoSEQ multiplex PCR; TCRdb has only the in-frame clones, and not every one. Here the sample spans around 170,000 clones, around 90% being singletons. The sequenced sample consisted of blood. These receptors all come from a woman in her twenties or thirties in good health. Each CDR3 is given with its conserved first and last residue. The order of the fields is V gene, D gene, clone size, J gene, CDR3 protein, CDR3 DNA. The D gene is left open where the match is weak. Size is stated for part of the rows, as once, few or many counts, or as a class when the clone is expanded.

v_gene: TRBV3-1/TRBV3-2
d_gene: NA
abundance: NA
j_gene: TRBJ2-7
CDR3aa: CASSQEWTTYEQYF
CDR3nt: TGTGCCAGCAGCCAAGAGTGGACTACCTACGAGCAGTACTTC

v_gene: TRBV7-2
d_gene: NA
abundance: NA
j_gene: TRBJ1-5
CDR3aa: CASSPYWESNQPQHF
CDR3nt: TGTGCCAGCAGCCCCTATTGGGAGAGCAATCAGCCCCAGCATTTT

v_gene: TRBV9
d_gene: TRBD2
abundance: NA
j_gene: TRBJ2-2
CDR3aa: CASSVGGSGRDAGELFF
CDR3nt: TGTGCCAGCAGCGTAGGTGGTAGCGGGAGAGATGCCGGGGAGCTGTTTTTT

v_gene: TRBV9
d_gene: TRBD1
abundance: NA
j_gene: TRBJ1-4
CDR3aa: CASSRQDRGGENEKLFF
CDR3nt: TGTGCCAGCAGCCGCCAGGACAGGGGGGGAGAGAATGAAAAACTGTTTTTT

v_gene: TRBV6-6
d_gene: TRBD1
abundance: NA
j_gene: TRBJ1-6
CDR3aa: CASSRGQGSSYNSPLHF
CDR3nt: TGTGCCAGCAGTCGGGGACAGGGGAGCTCCTATAATTCACCCCTCCACTTT

v_gene: TRBV2
d_gene: NA
abundance: NA
j_gene: TRBJ2-4
CDR3aa: CASSEGGIQYF
CDR3nt: TGTGCCAGCAGTGAAGGGGGCATTCAGTACTTC

v_gene: TRBV7-7
d_gene: TRBD2
abundance: NA
j_gene: TRBJ2-2
CDR3aa: CASSLAGANTGELFF
CDR3nt: TGTGCTAGCAGCTTAGCGGGGGCGAACACCGGGGAGCTGTTTTTT

v_gene: TRBV4-1
d_gene: NA
abundance: NA
j_gene: TRBJ2-5
CDR3aa: CASSLGFGREGETQYF
CDR3nt: TGCGCCAGCAGCCTTGGGTTTGGGCGGGAAGGAGAGACCCAGTACTTC

v_gene: TRBV27
d_gene: NA
abundance: NA
j_gene: TRBJ1-2
CDR3aa: CASSSHLGQNYGYTF
CDR3nt: TGTGCCAGCAGTTCCCATCTCGGGCAGAACTATGGCTACACCTTC

v_gene: TRBV6-1
d_gene: TRBD1
abundance: once
j_gene: TRBJ1-1
CDR3aa: CASSARIQGENTEAFF
CDR3nt: TGTGCCAGCAGTGCCAGGATCCAGGGGGAGAACACTGAAGCTTTCTTT

v_gene: TRBV3-1/TRBV3-2
d_gene: NA
abundance: NA
j_gene: TRBJ2-5
CDR3aa: CASSQVGGTLETQYF
CDR3nt: TGTGCCAGCAGCCAAGTCGGCGGGACACTAGAGACCCAGTACTTC

v_gene: TRBV2
d_gene: NA
abundance: NA
j_gene: TRBJ1-4
CDR3aa: CASSGGSEKLFF
CDR3nt: TGTGCCAGCAGTGGGGGTTCGGAGAAACTGTTTTTT

v_gene: TRBV6-2/TRBV6-3
d_gene: NA
abundance: once
j_gene: TRBJ2-1
CDR3aa: CASSYSSSYNEQFF
CDR3nt: TGTGCCAGCAGTTACTCTAGCTCCTACAATGAGCAGTTCTTC

v_gene: TRBV29-1
d_gene: NA
abundance: NA
j_gene: TRBJ1-1
CDR3aa: CSVAPGGTDTEAFF
CDR3nt: TGCAGCGTTGCCCCGGGGGGGACCGACACTGAAGCTTTCTTT

v_gene: TRBV5-6
d_gene: TRBD2
abundance: NA
j_gene: TRBJ2-7
CDR3aa: CASSTWGGITYEQYF
CDR3nt: TGTGCCAGCAGCACCTGGGGGGGGATTACCTACGAGCAGTACTTC

v_gene: TRBV14
d_gene: NA
abundance: NA
j_gene: TRBJ2-2
CDR3aa: CASSQWGVRDTGELFF
CDR3nt: TGTGCCAGCAGCCAGTGGGGAGTAAGGGACACCGGGGAGCTGTTTTTT

v_gene: TRBV30
d_gene: NA
abundance: few
j_gene: TRBJ1-2
CDR3aa: CAWSKNYGYTF
CDR3nt: TGTGCCTGGAGCAAAAACTATGGCTACACCTTC

v_gene: TRBV7-9
d_gene: TRBD1
abundance: once
j_gene: TRBJ1-4
CDR3aa: CASVDRGDEKLFF
CDR3nt: TGTGCCAGCGTGGACAGGGGGGATGAAAAACTGTTTTTT